The present entry profiles one TCR beta chain with its context. No antigen is known for it. Germline trimming cut 1 base from V and 2 bases from J; bases unmatched to any gene: 11. CDR1 and CDR2 (germline): WNHNN, SYGVQD (reference sequence). This CDR3 region has 18 residues. Each TCR cDNA molecule bore a unique molecular identifier. MiXCR, applied by TCRdb to the 5' RACE reads, yields one record per CDR3 protein. The sample records thousands of distinct CDR3 sequences, 39% being singletons. Time point meaning: sample taken at primary tumor resection. Samples were donated by 72 untreated early-stage non-small cell lung cancer patients. Unsorted whole RNA of tumor, nontumor lung or frozen PBMC was sequenced. The record originates from a study of spatial heterogeneity in lung cancer. Findings and limits, study-wide: Nonsynonymous mutation counts, ubiquitous and regional, were tracked by the respective counts of ubiquitous and regional expanded TCRs. Tumors with more nonsynonymous mutations had more expanded intratumoral alpha and beta TCRs.

This TCR derives from a male donor with early-stage non-small cell lung cancer. The input for sequencing was lung tumor tissue, taken at surgery. This chain joins TRBV10-1 and TRBJ2-1, with 7 nucleotides matching TRBD2. In DNA form, the CDR3 reads TGCGCCAGCAGTGAGTTCCTCGGGACTATAGGGACCTACAATGAGCAGTTCTTC. It is translated as CASSEFLGTIGTYNEQFF.